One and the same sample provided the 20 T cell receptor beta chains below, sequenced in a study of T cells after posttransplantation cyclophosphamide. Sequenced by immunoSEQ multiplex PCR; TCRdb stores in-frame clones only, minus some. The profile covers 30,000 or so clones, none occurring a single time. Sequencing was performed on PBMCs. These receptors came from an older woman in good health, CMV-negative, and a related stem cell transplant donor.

Written as DNA, the CDR3 is TGTGCCACCAGCAGAGGGACAGGGGCCGGGGATACGCAGTATTTT. Translating it yields CATSRGTGAGDTQYF. The chain combines TRBV15 with TRBJ2-3; 9 bases are shared with TRBD1. V was clipped by 1 base and J by 6 bases; unmatched bases: 5. Germline V gene lookup returns CDR1 LNHNV and CDR2 YYDKDF (reference sequence). The CDR3 spans 15 residues.

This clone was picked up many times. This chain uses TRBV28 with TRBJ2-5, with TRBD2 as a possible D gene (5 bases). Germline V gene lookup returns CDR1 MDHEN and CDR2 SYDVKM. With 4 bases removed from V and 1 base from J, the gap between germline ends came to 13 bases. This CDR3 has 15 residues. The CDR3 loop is CASSYRTSIQETQYF. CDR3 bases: TGTGCCAGCAGTTACCGCACTAGTATCCAAGAGACCCAGTACTTC.

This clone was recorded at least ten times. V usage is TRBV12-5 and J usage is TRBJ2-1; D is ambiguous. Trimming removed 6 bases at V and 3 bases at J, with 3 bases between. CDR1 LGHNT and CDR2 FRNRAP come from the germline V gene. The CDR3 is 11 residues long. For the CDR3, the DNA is TGTGCTAGTGGCCTCTACAATGAGCAGTTCTTC. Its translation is CASGLYNEQFF.

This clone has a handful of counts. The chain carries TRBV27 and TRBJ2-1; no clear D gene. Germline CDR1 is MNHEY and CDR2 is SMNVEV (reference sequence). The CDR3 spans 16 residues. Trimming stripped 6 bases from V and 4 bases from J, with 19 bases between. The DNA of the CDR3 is TGTGCCAGCAGAAGACTCCTCCAGCCGCCTTACAATGAGCAGTTCTTC. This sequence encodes CASRRLLQPPYNEQFF.

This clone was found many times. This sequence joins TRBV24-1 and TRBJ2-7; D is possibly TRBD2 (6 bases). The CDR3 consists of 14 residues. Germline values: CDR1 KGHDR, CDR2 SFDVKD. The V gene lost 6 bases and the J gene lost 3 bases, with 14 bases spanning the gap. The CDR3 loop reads CATSSGTSLYEQYF. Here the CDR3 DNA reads TGTGCCACCAGTTCCGGGACTTCCCTCTACGAGCAGTACTTC.

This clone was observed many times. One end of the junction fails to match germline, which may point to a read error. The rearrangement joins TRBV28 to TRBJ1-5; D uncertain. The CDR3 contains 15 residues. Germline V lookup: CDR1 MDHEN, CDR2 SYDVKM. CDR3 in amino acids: CASSLFSGDGQPQHF. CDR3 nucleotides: TGTGCCAGCAGCTTATTCAGCGGAGATGGTCAGCCCCAGCATTTT.

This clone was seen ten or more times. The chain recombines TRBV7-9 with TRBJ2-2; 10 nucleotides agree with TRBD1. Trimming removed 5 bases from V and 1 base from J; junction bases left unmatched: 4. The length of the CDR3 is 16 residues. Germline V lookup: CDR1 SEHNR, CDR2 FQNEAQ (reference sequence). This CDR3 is CASSPGDRGNTGELFF. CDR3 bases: TGTGCCAGCAGCCCGGGGGACAGGGGGAACACCGGGGAGCTGTTTTTT.

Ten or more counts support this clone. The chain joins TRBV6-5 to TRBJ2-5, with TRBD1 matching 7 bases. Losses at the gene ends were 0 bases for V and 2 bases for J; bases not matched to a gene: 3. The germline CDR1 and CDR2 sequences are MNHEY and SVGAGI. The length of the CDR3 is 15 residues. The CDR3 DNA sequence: TGTGCCAGCAGTTACTCGAGCAGGGGGCAAGAGACCCAGTACTTC. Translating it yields CASSYSSRGQETQYF.

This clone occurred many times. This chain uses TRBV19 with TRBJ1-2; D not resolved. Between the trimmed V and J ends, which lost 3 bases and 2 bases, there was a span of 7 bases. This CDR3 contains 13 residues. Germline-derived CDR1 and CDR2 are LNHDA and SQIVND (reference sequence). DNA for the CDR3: TGTGCCAGTAGTATGAACATAAACTATGGCTACACCTTC. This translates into CASSMNINYGYTF. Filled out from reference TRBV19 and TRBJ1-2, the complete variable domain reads DGGITQSPKYLFRKEGQNVTLSCEQNLNHDAMYWYRQDPGQGLRLIYYSQIVNDFQKGDIAEGYSVSREKKESFPLTVTSAQKNPTAFYLCASSMNINYGYTFGSGTRLTVV.

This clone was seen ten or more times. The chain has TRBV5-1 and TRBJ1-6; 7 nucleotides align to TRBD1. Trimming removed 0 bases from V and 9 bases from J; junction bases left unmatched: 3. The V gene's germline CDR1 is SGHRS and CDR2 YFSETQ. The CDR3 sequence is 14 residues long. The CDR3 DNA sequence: TGCGCCAGCAGCTTGGAGGGGGCTGGTTCACCCCTCCACTTT. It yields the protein CASSLEGAGSPLHF.

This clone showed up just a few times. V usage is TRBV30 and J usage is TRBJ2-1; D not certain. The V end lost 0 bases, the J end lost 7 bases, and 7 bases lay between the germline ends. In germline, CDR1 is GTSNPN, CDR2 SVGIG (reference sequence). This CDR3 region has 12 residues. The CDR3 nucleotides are TGTGCCTGGAGTGTAAGTAGAAATGAGCAGTTCTTC. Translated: CAWSVSRNEQFF. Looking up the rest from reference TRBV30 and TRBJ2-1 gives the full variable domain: SQTIHQWPATLVQPVGSPLSLECTVEGTSNPNLYWYRQAAGRGLQLLFYSVGIGQISSEVPQNLSASRPQDRQFILSSKKLLLSDSGFYLCAWSVSRNEQFFGPGTRLTVL.

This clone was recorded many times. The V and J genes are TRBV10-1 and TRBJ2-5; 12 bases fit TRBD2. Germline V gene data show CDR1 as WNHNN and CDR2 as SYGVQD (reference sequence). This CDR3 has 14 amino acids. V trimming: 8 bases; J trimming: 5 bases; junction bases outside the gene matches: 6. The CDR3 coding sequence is TGCGCCAGCGGCACCGGGACTAGCGGGGAGACCCAGTACTTC. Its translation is CASGTGTSGETQYF.

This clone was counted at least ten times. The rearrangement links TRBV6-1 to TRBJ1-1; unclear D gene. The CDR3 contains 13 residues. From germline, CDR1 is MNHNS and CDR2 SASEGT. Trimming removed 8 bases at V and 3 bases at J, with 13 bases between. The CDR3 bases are TGTGCCAGCTTTGACTTAATTCACACTGAAGCTTTCTTT. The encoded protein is CASFDLIHTEAFF.

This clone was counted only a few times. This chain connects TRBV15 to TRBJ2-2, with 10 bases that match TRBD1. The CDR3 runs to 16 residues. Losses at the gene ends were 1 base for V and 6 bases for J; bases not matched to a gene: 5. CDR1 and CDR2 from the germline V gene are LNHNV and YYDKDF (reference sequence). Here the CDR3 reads CATSRVGQGIPGELFF. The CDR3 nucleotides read TGTGCCACCAGCAGAGTGGGACAGGGGATCCCCGGGGAGCTGTTTTTT.

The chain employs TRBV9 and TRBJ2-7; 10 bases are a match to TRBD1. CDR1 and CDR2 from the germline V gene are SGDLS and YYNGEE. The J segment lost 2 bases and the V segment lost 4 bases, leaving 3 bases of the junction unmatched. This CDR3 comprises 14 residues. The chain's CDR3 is CASSRTGGTYEQYF. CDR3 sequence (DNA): TGTGCCAGCAGCCGGACAGGGGGAACCTACGAGCAGTACTTC.

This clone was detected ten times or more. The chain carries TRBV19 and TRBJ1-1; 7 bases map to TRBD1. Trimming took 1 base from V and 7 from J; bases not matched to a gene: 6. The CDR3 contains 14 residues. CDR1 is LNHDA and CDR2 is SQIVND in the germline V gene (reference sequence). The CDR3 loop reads CASSIGTGVGEAFF. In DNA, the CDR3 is TGTGCCAGTAGTATAGGTACAGGGGTAGGTGAAGCTTTCTTT. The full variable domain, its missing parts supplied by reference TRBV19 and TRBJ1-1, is DGGITQSPKYLFRKEGQNVTLSCEQNLNHDAMYWYRQDPGQGLRLIYYSQIVNDFQKGDIAEGYSVSREKKESFPLTVTSAQKNPTAFYLCASSIGTGVGEAFFGQGTRLTVV.

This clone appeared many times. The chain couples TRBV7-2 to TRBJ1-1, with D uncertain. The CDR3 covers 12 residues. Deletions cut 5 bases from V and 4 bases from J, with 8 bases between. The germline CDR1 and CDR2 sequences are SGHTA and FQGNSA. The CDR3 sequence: CASSAPGTEAFF. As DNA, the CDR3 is TGTGCCAGCAGCGCCCCGGGCACTGAAGCTTTCTTT.

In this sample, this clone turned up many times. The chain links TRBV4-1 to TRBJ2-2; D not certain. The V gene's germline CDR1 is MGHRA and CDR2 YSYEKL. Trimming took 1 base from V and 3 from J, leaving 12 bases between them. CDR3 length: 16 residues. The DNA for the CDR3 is TGCGCCAGCAGCCAAGTAGTCCAGGCCTACACCGGGGAGCTGTTTTTT. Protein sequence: CASSQVVQAYTGELFF.

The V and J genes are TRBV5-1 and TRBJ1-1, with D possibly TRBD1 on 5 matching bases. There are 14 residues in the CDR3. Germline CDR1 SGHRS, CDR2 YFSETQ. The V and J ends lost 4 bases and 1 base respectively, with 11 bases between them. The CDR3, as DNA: TGCGCCAGCAGCCCTGAGGGGTGGAACACTGAAGCTTTCTTT. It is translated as CASSPEGWNTEAFF. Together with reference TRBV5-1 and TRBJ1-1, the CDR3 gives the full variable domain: KAGVTQTPRYLIKTRGQQVTLSCSPISGHRSVSWYQQTPGQGLQFLFEYFSETQRNKGNFPGRFSGRQFSNSRSEMNVSTLELGDSALYLCASSPEGWNTEAFFGQGTRLTVV.

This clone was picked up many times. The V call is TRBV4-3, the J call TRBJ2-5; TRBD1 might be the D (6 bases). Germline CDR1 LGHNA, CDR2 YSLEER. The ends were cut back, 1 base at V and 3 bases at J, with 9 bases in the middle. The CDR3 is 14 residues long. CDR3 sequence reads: CASSQVDREETQYF. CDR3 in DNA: TGCGCCAGCAGCCAAGTGGACAGAGAAGAGACCCAGTACTTC.